The clone carrying this T cell receptor (beta chain) is a singleton in its sample. No antigen is known for it. This record comes from a study of T cell responses to AZD1222 COVID-19 vaccine. General study points: Repertoire sampling occurred only after the peak T cell response. Spike was spanned by vaccine-associated CD4 TCRs, with dominance at 160-218 and 743-854. Nearly half of unique spike-specific TCRs reportedly avoided B.1.351 and B.1.1.7 mutated regions. Compared with day 0, the breadth and depth of the Spike-specific TCR repertoire rose significantly after two doses of AZD1222.

Data came from immunoSEQ multiplex PCR; TCRdb stores just in-frame clones and leaves some out. There are about 200,000 clones in the sample; around nine tenths occur only once, and 3.6% lies in the top ten. The CDR3 has 18 amino acids. The ends lost 4 bases at V and 1 base at J; junction bases unmatched: 8. Germline V gives CDR1 SGHRS, CDR2 YFSETQ. The TCR sequence derives from an adult who received the MenACWY meningococcal vaccine as a control. The rearrangement uses TRBV5-1 and TRBJ2-1, with 13 bases lining up with TRBD2. The sequenced sample was peripheral blood, obtained 28 days after the second dose of the MenACWY control vaccine. The CDR3 here is CASSRTSGRAVSYNEQFF. CDR3 nucleotides: TGCGCCAGCAGCCGCACTAGCGGGAGGGCCGTGTCCTACAATGAGCAGTTCTTC. The variable domain in full, completed from reference TRBV5-1 and TRBJ2-1, reads KAGVTQTPRYLIKTRGQQVTLSCSPISGHRSVSWYQQTPGQGLQFLFEYFSETQRNKGNFPGRFSGRQFSNSRSEMNVSTLELGDSALYLCASSRTSGRAVSYNEQFFGPGTRLTVL.